One sample yielded the 11 T cell receptor beta chains listed below, sequenced in a study of T cell responses to AZD1222 COVID-19 vaccine. Profiling relied on immunoSEQ multiplex PCR, and the TCRdb table lists in-frame clones only, not all of them. The profile shows some 99,000 clones, nearly 90% of them singletons. Sequenced material: peripheral blood, taken on day 0 of AZD1222 vaccination. Source of these receptors: an adult in good health.

This clone was seen a handful of times. CDR3 DNA sequence: TGTGCCAGTAGTATGGTCATGAGCTACACCTTC. Its protein is CASSMVMSYTF. V is TRBV19 and J is TRBJ1-2, with D uncertain. This CDR3 is built from 11 residues. Trimming shortened V by 3 bases and J by 9 bases, and 8 bases separated the two germline ends. Germline values: CDR1 LNHDA, CDR2 SQIVND (reference sequence).

The sample holds one count of this clone. J is TRBJ2-7 and V is TRBV6-5; D not resolved. The CDR3 sequence is 13 residues long. CDR1 MNHEY and CDR2 SVGAGI come from the germline V gene. V gave up 11 bases and J gave up 3 bases, with 17 bases separating them. The CDR3, as DNA: TGTGCCTGTTCACCTATGTACCGCTACGAGCAGTACGTC. As protein: CACSPMYRYEQYV.

The chain recombines TRBV6-5 with TRBJ1-3, with D possibly TRBD1 on 5 matching bases. The V gene lost 2 bases and the J gene lost 0 bases, with 8 bases spanning the gap. CDR1 is MNHEY, CDR2 SVGAGI, per germline. CDR3 length: 15 amino acids. The DNA of the CDR3 is TGTGCCAGCAGTTACGGGGCGGACTCTGGAAACACCATATATTTT. Translating gives CASSYGADSGNTIYF.

The chain couples TRBV19 to TRBJ1-5, with TRBD1 identical over 9 bases. Germline V lookup: CDR1 LNHDA, CDR2 SQIVND (reference sequence). This CDR3 is 13 amino acids long. The junction had 2 bases not matched to a gene; V was cut back by 6 bases and J by 5 bases. The CDR3 DNA reads TGTGCCAGTAGCGGACAGGGGTATCAGCCCCAGCATTTT. Translating it yields CASSGQGYQPQHF.

The V call is TRBV11-2, the J call TRBJ2-6; TRBD2 matches 12 bases. The junction had 10 bases not matched to a gene; V was cut back by 5 bases and J by 2 bases. CDR3 length: 19 residues. CDR1 SGHAT and CDR2 FQNNGV come from the germline V gene. The CDR3 nucleotides read TGTGCCAGCAGCCCCAGACGACTAGCGGGAGTGGCTGGGGCCAACGTCCTGACTTTC. Its translation is CASSPRRLAGVAGANVLTF.

The chain combines TRBV12-3 or TRBV12-4 with TRBJ1-3; D gene ambiguous. The V and J ends lost 3 bases and 4 bases respectively, with 7 bases between them. The CDR3 has 13 residues. CDR3 protein: CASSFGQGNTIYF. In DNA form, the CDR3 reads TGTGCCAGCAGTTTTGGGCAGGGAAACACCATATATTTT.

The chain joins TRBV7-3 to TRBJ2-1; 9 bases align to TRBD2. Trimming at V came to 2 bases and at J to 3 bases, leaving 2 bases not matched to a gene. The CDR3 sequence is 15 residues long. Germline CDR1 reads SGHTA; CDR2 reads FQGTGA. CDR3 DNA: TGTGCCAGCAGCTTAGCGGGGGGGCTCTACAATGAGCAGTTCTTC. It codes for CASSLAGGLYNEQFF.

The CDR3 reads CASSLVGASNQPQHF. The DNA of the CDR3 is TGTGCCAGCAGCTTAGTAGGGGCGAGCAATCAGCCCCAGCATTTT. The chain recombines TRBV7-2 with TRBJ1-5, with D possibly TRBD1 on 5 matching bases. The germline V gene has CDR1 SGHTA and CDR2 FQGNSA. Trimming cost V 1 base and J 1 base, with 8 bases left between them. The CDR3 length is 15 residues.

The genes are TRBV30 and TRBJ2-3, with D perhaps matching TRBD1 or TRBD2 (5 bases each). V lost 0 bases, J lost 5 bases, and 18 bases lay in between. The CDR3 sequence is 16 residues long. Germline assignment: CDR1 GTSNPN and CDR2 SVGIG (reference sequence). The DNA of the CDR3 is TGTGCCTGGAGTGTACTTGGGGACGAGGTCGAAGATACGCAGTATTTT. Its translation is CAWSVLGDEVEDTQYF. The complete variable domain, with remaining parts taken from reference TRBV30 and TRBJ2-3, reads SQTIHQWPATLVQPVGSPLSLECTVEGTSNPNLYWYRQAAGRGLQLLFYSVGIGQISSEVPQNLSASRPQDRQFILSSKKLLLSDSGFYLCAWSVLGDEVEDTQYFGPGTRLTVL.

The chain employs TRBV5-8 and TRBJ2-7; either TRBD1 or TRBD2 may fit D (5 bases each). The V gene's germline CDR1 is SGHTS and CDR2 YDEGEE. The CDR3 is 14 residues long. Trimming pared 4 bases from V and 9 bases from J, leaving 20 bases between. CDR3 region: CASSPTGQGAGQYF. For the CDR3, the DNA is TGTGCCAGCAGCCCCACGGGGCAGGGAGCTGGGCAGTACTTC.

The rearrangement joins TRBV12-3 or TRBV12-4 to TRBJ1-2; D remains ambiguous. V lost 3 bases to trimming and J lost 6 bases, with 11 bases between them. CDR3 size: 13 residues. This CDR3 reads CASSLSDFHGYTF. CDR3 DNA: TGTGCCAGCAGTTTGTCAGACTTTCATGGCTACACCTTC.